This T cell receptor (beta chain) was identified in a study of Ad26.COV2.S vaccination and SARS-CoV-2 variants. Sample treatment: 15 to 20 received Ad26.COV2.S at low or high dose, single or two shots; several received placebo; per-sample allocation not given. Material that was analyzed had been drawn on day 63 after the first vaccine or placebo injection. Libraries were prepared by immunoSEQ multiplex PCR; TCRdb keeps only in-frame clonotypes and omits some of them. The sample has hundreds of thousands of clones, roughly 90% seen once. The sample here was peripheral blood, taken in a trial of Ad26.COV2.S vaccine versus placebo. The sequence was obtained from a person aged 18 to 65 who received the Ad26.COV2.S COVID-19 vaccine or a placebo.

The CDR3 protein is CASSPPPEYEQYF. The CDR3 DNA reads as TGTGCCAGCAGCCCTCCCCCCGAATACGAGCAGTACTTC. This sequence joins TRBV7-9 and TRBJ2-7; D gene ambiguous. CDR3 size: 13 residues. V lost 5 bases and J lost 4, with 12 bases in between. Germline CDR1 is SEHNR and CDR2 is FQNEAQ (reference sequence).